This record concerns one T cell receptor beta chain sequence. In germline, CDR1 is DFQATT, CDR2 SNEGSKA (reference sequence). This CDR3 has 14 amino acids. Trimming shortened V by 2 bases and J by 3 bases, and 14 bases separated the two germline ends. Genomic DNA yielded TCR beta CDR3, amplified by two-round multiplex PCR. Initially, in first-round PCR, primers specific to each TRBV and TRBJ gene were used. PCR's second round employed universal primers. TCRdb redid the calling of the multiplex PCR reads with MiXCR, one entry per CDR3 protein. Among just over 30,000 distinct CDR3 sequences listed, 25% to 40% were seen once. This sample is drawn from a study of prognosis after radiotherapy for stage I lung cancer. Study-level background: No patient received concurrent therapy with stereotactic body radiotherapy.

The rearrangement uses TRBV20-1 and TRBJ2-7, with D uncertain. The sequence was collected from a donor over 45 with non-small cell lung cancer. The specimen was PBMCs, collected before or after stereotactic body radiation therapy (not recorded which). CDR3 nucleotide sequence: TGCAGTGCTAGAAGTTGGCGGTACCTCTACGAGCAGTACTTC. Translating gives CSARSWRYLYEQYF.